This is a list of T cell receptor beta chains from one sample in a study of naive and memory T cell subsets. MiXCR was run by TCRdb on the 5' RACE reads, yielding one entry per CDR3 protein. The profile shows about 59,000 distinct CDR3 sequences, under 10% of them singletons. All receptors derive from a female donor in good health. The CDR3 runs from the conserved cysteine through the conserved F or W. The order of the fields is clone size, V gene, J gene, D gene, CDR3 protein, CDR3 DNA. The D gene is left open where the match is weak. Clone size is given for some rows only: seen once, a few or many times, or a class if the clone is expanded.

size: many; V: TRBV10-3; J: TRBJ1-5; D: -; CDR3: CAIGDDQPQHF; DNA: TGTGCCATCGGCGACGATCAGCCCCAGCATTTT
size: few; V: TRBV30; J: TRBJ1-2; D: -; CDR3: CAWSTPPDRPSNYGYTF; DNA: TGTGCCTGGAGTACCCCCCCCGACAGACCATCTAACTATGGCTACACCTTC
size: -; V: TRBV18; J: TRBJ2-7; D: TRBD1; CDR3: CASSQQGQYLYEQYF; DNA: TGTGCCAGCTCACAACAGGGGCAGTATTTGTACGAGCAGTACTTC
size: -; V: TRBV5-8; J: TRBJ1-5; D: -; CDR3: CASSLATGRNQPQHF; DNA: TGTGCCAGCAGCTTGGCTACCGGACGCAATCAGCCCCAGCATTTT
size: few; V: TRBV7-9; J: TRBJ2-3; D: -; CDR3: CASSFDRASTDTQYF; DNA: TGTGCCAGCAGCTTCGATAGGGCCTCCACAGATACGCAGTATTTT
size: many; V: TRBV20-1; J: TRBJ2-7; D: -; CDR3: CSASSGENSYEQYF; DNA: TGCAGTGCTAGCTCGGGGGAAAACTCCTACGAGCAGTACTTC
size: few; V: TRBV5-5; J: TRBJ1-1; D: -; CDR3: CASSQGRLNTEAFF; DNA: TGTGCCAGCAGCCAGGGACGTCTGAACACTGAAGCTTTCTTT
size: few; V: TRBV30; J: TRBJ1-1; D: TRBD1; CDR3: CAWSSQGGTEAFF; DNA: TGTGCCTGGAGCTCCCAGGGGGGCACTGAAGCTTTCTTT
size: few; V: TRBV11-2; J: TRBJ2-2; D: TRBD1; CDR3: CASSLIGQGFTGELFF; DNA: TGTGCCAGCAGCTTAATTGGACAGGGCTTCACCGGGGAGCTGTTTTTT
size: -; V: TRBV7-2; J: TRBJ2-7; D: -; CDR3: CASSLGTPYEQYF; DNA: TGTGCCAGCAGCTTAGGGACCCCCTACGAGCAGTACTTC
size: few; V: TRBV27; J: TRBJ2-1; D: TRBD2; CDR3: CASSFATGLAFNNEQFF; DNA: TGTGCCAGCAGTTTCGCCACGGGACTAGCGTTCAACAATGAGCAGTTCTTC
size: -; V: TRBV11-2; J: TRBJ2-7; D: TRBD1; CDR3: CASSSGTGGTYEQYF; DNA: TGTGCCAGCAGTTCCGGGACAGGGGGCACCTACGAGCAGTACTTC
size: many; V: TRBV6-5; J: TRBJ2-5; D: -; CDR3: CASSRSGHVTQYF; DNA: TGTGCCAGCAGTCGGTCGGGGCACGTGACCCAGTACTTC
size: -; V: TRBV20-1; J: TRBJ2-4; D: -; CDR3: CSAFPGRENIQYF; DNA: TGCAGTGCTTTCCCAGGGAGAGAAAACATTCAGTACTTC
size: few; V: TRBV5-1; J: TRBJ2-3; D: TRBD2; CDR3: CASSLVGGARDTQYF; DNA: TGCGCCAGCAGCTTGGTCGGGGGGGCGAGAGATACGCAGTATTTT
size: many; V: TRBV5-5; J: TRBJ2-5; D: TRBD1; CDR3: CATGGQDQETQYF; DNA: TGTGCCACCGGCGGACAGGACCAAGAGACCCAGTACTTC
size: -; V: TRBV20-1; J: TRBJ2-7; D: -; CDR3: CSARDLLRDPYEQYF; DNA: TGCAGTGCTAGAGATCTGTTACGGGACCCCTACGAGCAGTACTTC
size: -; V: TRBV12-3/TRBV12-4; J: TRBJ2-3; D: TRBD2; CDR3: CASSSPGGYTDTQYF; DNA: TGTGCCAGCAGTTCCCCGGGGGGGTACACAGATACGCAGTATTTT
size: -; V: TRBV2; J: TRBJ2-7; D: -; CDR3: CASSEGRPSVYEQYF; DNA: TGTGCCAGCAGTGAAGGGAGACCTAGCGTGTACGAGCAGTACTTC
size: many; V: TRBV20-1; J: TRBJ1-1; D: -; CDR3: CSASYGEVSHTEAFF; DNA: TGCAGTGCTAGTTATGGGGAGGTTAGTCACACTGAAGCTTTCTTT
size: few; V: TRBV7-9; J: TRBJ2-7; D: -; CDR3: CASGAQRSSYEQYF; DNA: TGTGCAAGCGGCGCCCAAAGGAGCTCCTACGAGCAGTACTTC
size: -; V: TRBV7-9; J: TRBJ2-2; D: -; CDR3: CASSLGEAGELFF; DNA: TGTGCCAGCAGCTTGGGGGAAGCCGGGGAGCTGTTTTTT
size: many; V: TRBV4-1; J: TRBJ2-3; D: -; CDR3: CASSQDRNTDTQYF; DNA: TGCGCCAGCAGCCAAGATCGGAACACAGATACGCAGTATTTT
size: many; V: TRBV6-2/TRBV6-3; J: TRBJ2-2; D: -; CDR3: CASSSGRTNTGELFF; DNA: TGTGCCAGCAGTTCGGGACGAACGAACACCGGGGAGCTGTTTTTT
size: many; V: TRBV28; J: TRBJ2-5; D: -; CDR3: CASSFMGQETQYF; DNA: TGTGCCAGCAGTTTCATGGGCCAAGAGACCCAGTACTTC
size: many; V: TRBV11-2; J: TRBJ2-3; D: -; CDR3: CASSLSAEGYTQYF; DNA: TGTGCCAGCAGCTTGTCGGCAGAAGGTTATACGCAGTATTTT
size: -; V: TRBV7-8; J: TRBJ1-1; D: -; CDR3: CASSLAANEAFF; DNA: TGTGCCAGCAGCTTAGCGGCGAATGAAGCTTTCTTT
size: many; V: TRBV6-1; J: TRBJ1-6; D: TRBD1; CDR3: CASRYRQGSDNSPLHF; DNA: TGTGCCAGCAGATATAGACAGGGTTCCGACAATTCACCCCTCCACTTT
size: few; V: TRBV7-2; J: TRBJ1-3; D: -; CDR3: CASTTLATGNTIYF; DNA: TGTGCCAGCACCACCTTGGCAACTGGAAACACCATATATTTT
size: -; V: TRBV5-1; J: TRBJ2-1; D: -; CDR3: CASSLGRNEQFF; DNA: TGCGCCAGCAGCTTGGGCCGGAATGAGCAGTTCTTC
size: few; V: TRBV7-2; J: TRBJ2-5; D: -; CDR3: CASSSWKGRETQYF; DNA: TGTGCCAGCAGCTCTTGGAAGGGGAGAGAGACCCAGTACTTC
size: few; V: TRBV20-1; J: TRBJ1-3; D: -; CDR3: CSARGQVGNTIYF; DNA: TGCAGTGCTAGAGGACAAGTGGGAAACACCATATATTTT
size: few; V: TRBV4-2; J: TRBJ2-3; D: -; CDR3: CASSQDRAGRTDTQYF; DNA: TGTGCCAGCAGCCAAGATCGAGCGGGCCGCACAGATACGCAGTATTTT
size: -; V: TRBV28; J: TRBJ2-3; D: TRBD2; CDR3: CASQRERGSTDTQYF; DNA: TGTGCCAGTCAGCGGGAGAGGGGTAGCACAGATACGCAGTATTTT
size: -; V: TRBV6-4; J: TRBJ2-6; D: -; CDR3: CASSEKGGSGANVLTF; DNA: TGTGCCAGCAGTGAGAAAGGGGGCTCTGGGGCCAACGTCCTGACTTTC
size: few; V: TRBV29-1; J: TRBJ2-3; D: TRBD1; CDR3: CSPRRVGTVGDTQYF; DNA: TGCAGCCCCCGTAGGGTTGGGACAGTAGGAGATACGCAGTATTTT
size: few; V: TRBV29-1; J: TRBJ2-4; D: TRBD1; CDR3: CSVAGTGDIQYF; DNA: TGCAGCGTAGCCGGGACAGGGGACATTCAGTACTTC
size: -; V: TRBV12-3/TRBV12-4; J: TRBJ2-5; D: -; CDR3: CASSLRGLSHGTQYF; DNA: TGTGCCAGCAGTTTGCGCGGGCTAAGTCATGGGACCCAGTACTTC
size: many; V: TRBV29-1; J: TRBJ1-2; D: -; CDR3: CSVEDSARANYGYTF; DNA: TGCAGCGTTGAAGATTCGGCACGAGCTAACTATGGCTACACCTTC
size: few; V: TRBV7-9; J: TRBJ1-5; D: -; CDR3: CASSYTGTGENQPQNF; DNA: TGTGCCAGCAGCTATACCGGGACGGGAGAAAATCAGCCCCAGAATTTT
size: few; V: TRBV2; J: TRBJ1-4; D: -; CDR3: CASSEALFPTNEKLFF; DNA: TGTGCCAGCAGTGAAGCTCTCTTTCCAACTAATGAAAAACTGTTTTTT
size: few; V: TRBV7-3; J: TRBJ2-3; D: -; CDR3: CASSLSSAPDTQYF; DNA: TGTGCCAGCAGCTTAAGTTCGGCACCGGATACGCAGTATTTT
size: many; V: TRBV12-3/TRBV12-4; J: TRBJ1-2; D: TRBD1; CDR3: CASSLRTGIYGYTF; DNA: TGTGCCAGCAGTCTACGGACAGGGATCTATGGCTACACCTTC
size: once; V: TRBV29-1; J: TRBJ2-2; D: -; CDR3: CSVADRRNTGELFF; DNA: TGCAGCGTTGCCGACCGAAGAAACACCGGGGAGCTGTTTTTT
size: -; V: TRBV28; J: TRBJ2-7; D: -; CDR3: CASSWNEQYF; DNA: TGTGCCAGCAGTTGGAACGAGCAGTACTTC
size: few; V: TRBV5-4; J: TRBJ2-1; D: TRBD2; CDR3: CASSFYGRANEQFF; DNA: TGTGCCAGCAGCTTTTATGGGAGGGCCAATGAGCAGTTCTTC
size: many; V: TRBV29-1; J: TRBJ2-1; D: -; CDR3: CSVEMAHHSYNEQFF; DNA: TGCAGCGTTGAAATGGCGCACCACTCCTACAATGAGCAGTTCTTC
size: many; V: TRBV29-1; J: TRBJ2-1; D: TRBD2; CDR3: CSVEGGSSYNEQFF; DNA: TGCAGCGTCGAGGGCGGGAGCTCCTACAATGAGCAGTTCTTC
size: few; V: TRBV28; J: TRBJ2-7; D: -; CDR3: CASSPSRYEQYF; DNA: TGTGCCAGCAGTCCCAGTAGATACGAGCAGTACTTC
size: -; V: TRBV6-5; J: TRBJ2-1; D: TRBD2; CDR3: CASSATKRGWPVNEQFF; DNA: TGTGCCAGCAGTGCCACAAAGCGGGGGTGGCCTGTTAATGAGCAGTTCTTC
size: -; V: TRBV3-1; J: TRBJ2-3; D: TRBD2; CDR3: CASSPQRGGFRPDTQYF; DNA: TGTGCCAGCAGCCCCCAGCGGGGGGGCTTCAGGCCAGATACGCAGTATTTT